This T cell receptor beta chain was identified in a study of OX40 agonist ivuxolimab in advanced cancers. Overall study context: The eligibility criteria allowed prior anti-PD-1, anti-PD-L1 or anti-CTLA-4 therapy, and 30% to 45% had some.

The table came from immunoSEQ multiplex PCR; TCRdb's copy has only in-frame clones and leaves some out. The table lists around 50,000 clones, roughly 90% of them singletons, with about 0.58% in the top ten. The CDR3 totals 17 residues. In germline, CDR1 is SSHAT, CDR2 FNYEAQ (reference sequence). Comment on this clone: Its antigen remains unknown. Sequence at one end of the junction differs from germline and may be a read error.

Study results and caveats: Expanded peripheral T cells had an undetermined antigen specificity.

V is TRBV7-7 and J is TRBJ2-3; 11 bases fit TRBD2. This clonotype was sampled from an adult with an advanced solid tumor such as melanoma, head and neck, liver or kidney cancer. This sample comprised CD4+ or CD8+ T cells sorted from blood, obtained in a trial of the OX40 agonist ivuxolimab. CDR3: CASSLASGRNSRDTQYF. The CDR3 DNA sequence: TGTGCTAGCAGCTTAGCTAGCGGGAGGAATAGTAGGGATACGCAGTATTTT.